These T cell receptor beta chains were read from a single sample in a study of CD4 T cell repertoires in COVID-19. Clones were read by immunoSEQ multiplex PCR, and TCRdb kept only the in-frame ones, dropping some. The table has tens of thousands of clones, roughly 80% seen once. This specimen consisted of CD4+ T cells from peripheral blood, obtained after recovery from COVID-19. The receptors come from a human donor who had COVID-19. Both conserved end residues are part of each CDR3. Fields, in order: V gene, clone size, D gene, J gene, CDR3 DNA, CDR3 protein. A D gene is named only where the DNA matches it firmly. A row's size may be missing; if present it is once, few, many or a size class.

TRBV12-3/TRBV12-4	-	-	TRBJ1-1	TGTGCCAGCAGTGCGCGGGTAGGGCCAGCTTTCTTT	CASSARVGPAFF
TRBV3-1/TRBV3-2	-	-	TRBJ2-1	TGTGCCAGCAGTCCTAGGGTAAGCGATGAGCAGTTCTTC	CASSPRVSDEQFF
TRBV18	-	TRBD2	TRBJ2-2	TGTGCCAGCTCGGCGGTGACTAGCGGGAGTGAGGCCGGGGAGCTGTTTTTT	CASSAVTSGSEAGELFF
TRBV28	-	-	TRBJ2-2	TGTGCCAGCAGTTACCAGGGGCCCACGAACACCGGGGAGCTGTTTTTT	CASSYQGPTNTGELFF
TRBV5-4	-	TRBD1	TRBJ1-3	TGTGCCAGCAGCCCAGGGACAGGGGCGGACACCATATATTTT	CASSPGTGADTIYF
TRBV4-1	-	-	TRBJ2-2	TGCGCCAGCAGCCTGATAAGACTAGACTTTTCCACCGGGGAGCTGTTTTTT	CASSLIRLDFSTGELFF
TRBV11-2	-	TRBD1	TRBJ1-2	TGTGCCAGCAGCGGGGAGGGGACAGTAAGCGGCTACACCTTC	CASSGEGTVSGYTF
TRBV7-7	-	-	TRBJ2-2	TGTGCCAGCTCCATGGGGGTGAATACCGGGGAGCTGTTTTTT	CASSMGVNTGELFF
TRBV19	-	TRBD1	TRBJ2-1	TGTGCCAGTACCCCTCGAATGGGACAGCATGAGCAGTTCTTC	CASTPRMGQHEQFF
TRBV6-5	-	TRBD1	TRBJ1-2	TGTGCCAGCAGAACTACAGGGGGCGGCTACACCTTC	CASRTTGGGYTF
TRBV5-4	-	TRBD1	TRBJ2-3	TGTGCCAGCAGCTCAGGGGGCTTGGATACGCAGTATTTT	CASSSGGLDTQYF
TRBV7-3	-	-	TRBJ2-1	TGTGCCAGCAGCTCTGGGCCTGAGGGTGAGCAGTTCTTC	CASSSGPEGEQFF
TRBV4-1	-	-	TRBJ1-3	TGCGCCAGCAGCCGGGGTGGGCGCCTAGTTGGAAACACCATATATTTT	CASSRGGRLVGNTIYF
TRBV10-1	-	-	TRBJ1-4	TGCGCCAGCAGCGGGGCCGAGCCCTTGTCTAATGAAAAACTGTTTTTT	CASSGAEPLSNEKLFF
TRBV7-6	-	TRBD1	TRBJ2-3	TGTGCCAGCAGCCCCACCGGGACAGGGTTAGATACGCAGTATTTT	CASSPTGTGLDTQYF
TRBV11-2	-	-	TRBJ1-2	TGTGCCAGCAGCCGCGTCCCCTATGGCTACACCTTC	CASSRVPYGYTF
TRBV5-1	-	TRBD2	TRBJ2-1	TGCGCCAGCAGCTTTAGCGGGGGGGCTGGGTATGAGCAGTTCTTC	CASSFSGGAGYEQFF
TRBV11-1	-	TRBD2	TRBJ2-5	TGTGCCAGCAGCCCTAGCGGGACGAGACAAGAGACCCAGTACTTC	CASSPSGTRQETQYF
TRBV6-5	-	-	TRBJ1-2	TGTGCCAGCAGTCCCACAGACAGCTATGGCTACACCTTC	CASSPTDSYGYTF
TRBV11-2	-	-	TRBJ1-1	TGTGCCAGCAGCCTCCTAGGGGGCACTGAAGCTTTCTTT	CASSLLGGTEAFF
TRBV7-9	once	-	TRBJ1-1	TGTGCCAGCAGCTTATTAGGAAGGGGCACTGAAGCTTTCTTT	CASSLLGRGTEAFF
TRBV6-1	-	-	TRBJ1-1	TGTGCCAGCAGTTCTTACAGCAACACTGAAGCTTTCTTT	CASSSYSNTEAFF
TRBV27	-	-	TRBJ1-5	TGTGCCAGCAGTTTATCCCGGGGAAATCAGCCCCAGCATTTT	CASSLSRGNQPQHF
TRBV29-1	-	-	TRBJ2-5	TGCAGCGTTCACCAGAGCAGGATAGAGACCCAGTACTTC	CSVHQSRIETQYF
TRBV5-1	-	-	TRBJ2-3	TGCGCCAGCTCCCTGGCAGATACGCAGTATTTT	CASSLADTQYF
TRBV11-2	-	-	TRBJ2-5	TGTGCCAGCAGCTTAGAAGGCAGACCGGTGGAGACCCAGTACTTC	CASSLEGRPVETQYF
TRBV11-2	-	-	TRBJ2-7	TGTGCCAGCAGCCCAGGGCGCCTTAACGCCTACGAGCAGTACTTC	CASSPGRLNAYEQYF
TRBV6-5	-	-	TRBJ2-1	TGTGCCAGCAGTTCCAGTACGGCCCATGAGCAGTTCTTC	CASSSSTAHEQFF
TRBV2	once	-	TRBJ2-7	TGTGCCAGCAGTGAACCCGAGACGTGGGGGCCGGGGTACGAGCAGTACTTC	CASSEPETWGPGYEQYF
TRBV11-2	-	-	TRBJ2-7	TGTGCCAGCAGCTTACCCCTCCAGGGCCACGAGCAGTACTTC	CASSLPLQGHEQYF
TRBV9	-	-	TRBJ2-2	TGTGCCAGCAGCGTAGAGGCCAGTATCACCGGGGAGCTGTTTTTT	CASSVEASITGELFF
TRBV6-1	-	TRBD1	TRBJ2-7	TGTGCCAGCAGTCAAGGGGACAGTTACGAGCAGTACTTC	CASSQGDSYEQYF
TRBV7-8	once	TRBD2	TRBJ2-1	TGTGCCAGCAGCTTAAGGAGACTAGCGGGGGTTCAGAGCTCCTACAATGAGCAGTTCTTC	CASSLRRLAGVQSSYNEQFF
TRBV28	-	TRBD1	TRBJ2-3	TGTGCCAGCAGGCCACCGGGACAGGGTAGTGGTACGCAGTATTTT	CASRPPGQGSGTQYF
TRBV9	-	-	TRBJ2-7	TGTGCCAGCAGCGTAGGTCAATCAGACTACTACGAGCAGTACTTC	CASSVGQSDYYEQYF
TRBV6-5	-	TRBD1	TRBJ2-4	TGTGCCAGCAGTCTCCGGGACAGGGACATTCAGTACTTC	CASSLRDRDIQYF
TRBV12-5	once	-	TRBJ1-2	TGTGCTAGTGGCCCCCCGGTACCTCTTGACTATGGCTACACCTTC	CASGPPVPLDYGYTF
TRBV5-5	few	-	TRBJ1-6	TGTGCCAGCAGCTTAACGGAAGGATCACCCCTCCACTTT	CASSLTEGSPLHF
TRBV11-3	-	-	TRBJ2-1	TGTGCCAGCAGCTTAGGACCCGGGAGAGCCTACAATGAGCAGTTCTTC	CASSLGPGRAYNEQFF
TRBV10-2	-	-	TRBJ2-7	TGCGCCAGCCAGACAGAACCCTACGAGCAGTACTTC	CASQTEPYEQYF
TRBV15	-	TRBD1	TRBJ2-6	TGTGCCACCAGCAGCGACAGGGGTGGCTCTGGGGCCAACGTCCTGACTTTC	CATSSDRGGSGANVLTF
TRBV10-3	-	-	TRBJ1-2	TGTGCCATCTGGGGGACGGACGTCGTGGGAGGCTACACCTTC	CAIWGTDVVGGYTF
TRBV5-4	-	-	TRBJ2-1	TGTGCCAGCAGCTTAGGAGGGACTTCTCCTTACAATGAGCAGTTCTTC	CASSLGGTSPYNEQFF